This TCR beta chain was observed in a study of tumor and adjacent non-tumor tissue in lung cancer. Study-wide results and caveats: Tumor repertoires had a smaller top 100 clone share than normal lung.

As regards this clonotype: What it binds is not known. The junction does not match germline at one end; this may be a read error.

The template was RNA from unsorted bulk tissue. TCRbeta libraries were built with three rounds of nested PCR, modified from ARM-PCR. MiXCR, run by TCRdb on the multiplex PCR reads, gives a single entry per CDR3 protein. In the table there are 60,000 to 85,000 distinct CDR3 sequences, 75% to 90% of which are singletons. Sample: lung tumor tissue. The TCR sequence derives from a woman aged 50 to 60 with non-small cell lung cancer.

The CDR3 is CASSLRLAGGYEQNF. The CDR3 DNA sequence: TGTGCCAGCAGTTTACGACTAGCGGGTGGATACGAGCAGAACTTC. The J gene is TRBJ2-7, the V gene TRBV28; 10 positions agree with TRBD2. Per the germline V gene, CDR1 is MDHEN and CDR2 is SYDVKM. The CDR3 is 15 amino acids.